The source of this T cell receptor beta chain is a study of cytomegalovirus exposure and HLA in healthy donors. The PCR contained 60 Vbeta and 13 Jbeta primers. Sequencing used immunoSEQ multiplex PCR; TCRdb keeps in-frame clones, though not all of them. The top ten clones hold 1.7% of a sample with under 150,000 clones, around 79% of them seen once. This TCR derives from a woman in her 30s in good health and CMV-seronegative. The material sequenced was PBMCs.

The CDR3 loop reads CASSLLSGPMRDNEQFF. The CDR3 DNA is TGTGCCAGCAGCTTGTTGAGCGGCCCGATGCGGGACAATGAGCAGTTCTTC. This rearrangement joins TRBV5-8 to TRBJ2-1, with TRBD2 as a possible D gene (5 bases). The ends were cut back, 1 base at V and 5 bases at J, with 19 bases in the middle. Germline assignment: CDR1 SGHTS and CDR2 YDEGEE. The CDR3 runs 17 residues.